This T cell receptor beta chain was sequenced for a study of CD8 T cells in Susac syndrome. The authors sequenced TCR beta from blood CD8+ and CD4+ T cells. Negative isolation yielded CD4+ and CD8+ T cells, and FACS enriched TEMRA cells. General observations from the study: Expansion of clones was not seen in the CD4+ T cell repertoires of Susac syndrome.

The CDR3 runs to 13 residues. CDR1 is SEHNR and CDR2 is FQNEAQ in the germline V gene (reference sequence). The V gene lost 5 bases and the J gene lost 4 bases, with 11 bases spanning the gap. cDNA came from approximately 0.5 to 1 ug RNA primed by random hexamers. Amplification of the TCR beta CDR3 was carried out by immunoSEQ multiplex PCR, which spanned a total of 54 Vbeta and 13 Jbeta segments. TCRdb analysed the immunoSEQ multiplex PCR reads with MiXCR anew, one entry per CDR3 protein. Among roughly 180,000 distinct CDR3 sequences, about 95% were seen once, and the ten largest hold 0.09% to 0.1%. Regarding this clonotype: Its specificity is not known.

This rearrangement joins TRBV7-9 to TRBJ1-2; weak D call: TRBD1 (5 bases). The sample consisted of CD4+ T cells from PBMCs. The TCR was taken from a human donor with Susac syndrome. CDR3 sequence reads: CASSLGTFYGYTF. In DNA, the CDR3 is TGTGCCAGCAGCCTCGGGACCTTCTATGGCTACACCTTC.